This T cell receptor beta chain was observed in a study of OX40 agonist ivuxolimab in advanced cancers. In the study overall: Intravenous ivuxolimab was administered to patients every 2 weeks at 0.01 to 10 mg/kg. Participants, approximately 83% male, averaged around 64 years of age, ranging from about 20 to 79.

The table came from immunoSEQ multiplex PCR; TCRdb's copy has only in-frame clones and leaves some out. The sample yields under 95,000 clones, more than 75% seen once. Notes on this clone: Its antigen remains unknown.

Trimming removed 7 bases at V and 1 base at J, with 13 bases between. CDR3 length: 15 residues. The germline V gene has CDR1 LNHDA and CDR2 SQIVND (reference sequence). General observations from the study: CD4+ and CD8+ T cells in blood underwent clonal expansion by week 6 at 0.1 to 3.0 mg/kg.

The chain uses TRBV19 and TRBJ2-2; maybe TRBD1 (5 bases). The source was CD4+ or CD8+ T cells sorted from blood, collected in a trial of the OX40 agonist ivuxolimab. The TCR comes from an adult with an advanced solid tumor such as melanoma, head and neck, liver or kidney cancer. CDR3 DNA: TGTGCCAGTAAGGAAGTCGGACAGAACACCGGGGAGCTGTTTTTT. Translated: CASKEVGQNTGELFF.